The 23 T cell receptor beta chains listed next were all sequenced from one sample in a study of blood T cell repertoires in COVID-19. Measured with immunoSEQ multiplex PCR; TCRdb has only the in-frame clones, and not every one. The sample has just under 350,000 clones, approximately 82% seen once. The sequencing input was peripheral blood. The receptors were sampled from a man younger than 45 with active or convalescent COVID-19.

The gene calls are TRBV4-3 and TRBJ2-3; tentative D call: TRBD2 (6 bases). Germline CDR1 and CDR2: LGHNA and YSLEER. The ends were cut back, 2 bases at V and 3 bases at J, with 12 bases in the middle. The CDR3 has 15 amino acids. The CDR3 DNA reads TGCGCCAGCAGCCAATCGATCGGGGGAACAGATACGCAGTATTTT. Its protein product is CASSQSIGGTDTQYF.

V gene TRBV19 combines with J gene TRBJ1-1, with D maybe TRBD1 (6 bases). Looked up from germline, CDR1 is LNHDA and CDR2 is SQIVND (reference sequence). CDR3 length: 15 amino acids. V lost 4 bases to trimming and J lost 3 bases, with 15 bases between them. The CDR3 region has the DNA TGTGCCAGTAGTAAGTGGACGGACAGAGACACTGAAGCTTTCTTT. Residues: CASSKWTDRDTEAFF.

This clone was observed once. V is TRBV7-9 and J is TRBJ2-7; 11 bases are a match to TRBD2. V trimming: 5 bases; J trimming: 3 bases; junction bases outside the gene matches: 6. The CDR3 is 15 residues long. Looked up from germline, CDR1 is SEHNR and CDR2 is FQNEAQ (reference sequence). CDR3 in DNA: TGTGCCAGCAGCCCGGGTAGCGGGAGGGTCTACGAGCAGTACTTC. It codes for CASSPGSGRVYEQYF.

The chain joins TRBV4-2 to TRBJ1-5, with 12 bases matching TRBD1. CDR1 and CDR2 (germline): LGHNA, YNFKEQ. This CDR3 region has 15 residues. Trimming cost V 4 bases and J 3 bases; bases outside gene matches: 1. Here the CDR3 reads CASSRDRGHNQPQHF. In DNA, the CDR3 is TGTGCCAGCAGCCGGGACAGGGGGCACAATCAGCCCCAGCATTTT.

This CDR3 reads CAIRSPQDEQYF. The CDR3 DNA reads as TGTGCCATCAGGAGCCCGCAGGACGAGCAGTACTTC. The chain is built from TRBV10-3 and TRBJ2-7, with D hard to call. The CDR3 covers 12 residues. Trimming pared 6 bases from V and 5 bases from J, leaving 11 bases between. CDR1 ENHRY and CDR2 SYGVKD come from the germline V gene.

This chain uses TRBV29-1 with TRBJ1-4; D not resolved. The CDR3 has 12 amino acids. Germline lookup yields CDR1 SQVTM and CDR2 ANQGSEA. V lost 5 bases and J lost 0, with 4 bases in between. This CDR3 reads CSVLTTNEKLFF. DNA for the CDR3: TGCAGCGTTCTAACAACTAATGAAAAACTGTTTTTT. Full variable domain (missing parts from reference TRBV29-1 and TRBJ1-4): SAVISQKPSRDICQRGTSLTIQCQVDSQVTMMFWYRQQPGQSLTLIATANQGSEATYESGFVIDKFPISRPNLTFSTLTVSNMSPEDSSIYLCSVLTTNEKLFFGSGTQLSVL.

The CDR3: CASSSGRGGNTGELFF. The CDR3 DNA is TGTGCCAGTAGTAGCGGGAGGGGAGGGAACACCGGGGAGCTGTTTTTT. V usage is TRBV19 and J usage is TRBJ2-2; 9 nucleotides align to TRBD2. Germline CDR1 LNHDA, CDR2 SQIVND (reference sequence). This CDR3 is 16 amino acids long. V lost 4 bases, J lost 1 base, and 4 bases stayed unmatched. The full variable domain, completed using reference TRBV19 and TRBJ2-2, is DGGITQSPKYLFRKEGQNVTLSCEQNLNHDAMYWYRQDPGQGLRLIYYSQIVNDFQKGDIAEGYSVSREKKESFPLTVTSAQKNPTAFYLCASSSGRGGNTGELFFGEGSRLTVL.

This sequence joins TRBV28 and TRBJ2-1, with a weak D call TRBD2 (5 bases). The CDR3 spans 14 residues. Trimming took 3 bases from V and 8 from J, leaving 14 bases between them. The germline V gene encodes CDR1 MDHEN and CDR2 SYDVKM. The CDR3 loop is CASSFVTRGDEQFF. The CDR3, as DNA: TGTGCCAGCAGTTTCGTAACCCGGGGAGATGAGCAGTTCTTC.

Only a few counts were recorded for this clone. V is TRBV29-1 and J is TRBJ1-1; 7 bases match TRBD1. Germline values: CDR1 SQVTM, CDR2 ANQGSEA. The junction had 11 bases not matched to a gene; V was cut back by 5 bases and J by 5 bases. The CDR3 contains 14 residues. The CDR3 coding sequence is TGCAGCGTTACGCGAAACAGGGGTAGTACTGAAGCTTTCTTT. Its protein product is CSVTRNRGSTEAFF.

This chain uses TRBV18 with TRBJ1-5; tentatively, D is TRBD1 (6 bases). The CDR3 loop spans 15 amino acids. The germline CDR1 and CDR2 sequences are KGHSH and LQKENI. V was pared by 3 bases and J by 3 bases, with 12 bases between. The chain's CDR3 is CASSPTTGFNQPQHF. Written as DNA, the CDR3 is TGTGCCAGCTCACCTACTACAGGGTTCAATCAGCCCCAGCATTTT.

This sequence joins TRBV12-5 and TRBJ1-1, with D maybe TRBD1 (6 bases). V gave up 5 bases and J gave up 1 base, with 14 bases separating them. This CDR3 has 15 residues. Germline V gene data show CDR1 as LGHNT and CDR2 as FRNRAP. CDR3 residues: CASGTSGTSNTEAFF. The CDR3 DNA reads TGTGCTAGTGGTACCTCCGGGACATCGAACACTGAAGCTTTCTTT.

The J gene is TRBJ1-4, the V gene TRBV6-5; D gene unclear. Germline V lookup: CDR1 MNHEY, CDR2 SVGAGI. Trimming took 10 bases from V and 3 from J, leaving 18 bases between them. This CDR3 has 15 amino acids. CDR3 protein: CATTGGSVANEKLFF. The CDR3, as DNA: TGTGCCACCACGGGAGGGAGCGTCGCTAATGAAAAACTGTTTTTT.

The rearrangement links TRBV2 to TRBJ2-1; D may be TRBD2 (6 bases). The CDR3 is made up of 14 amino acids. Per germline, CDR1 SNHLY and CDR2 FYNNEI. V was clipped by 2 bases and J by 5 bases, with 10 bases between them. The chain's CDR3 is CASSELAVNNEQFF. The CDR3 coding sequence is TGTGCCAGCAGTGAATTAGCGGTAAACAATGAGCAGTTCTTC.

This clone was found once. The V call is TRBV7-2, the J call TRBJ2-5, with TRBD2 matching 7 bases. Germline trimming cut 1 base from V and 5 bases from J; bases unmatched to any gene: 7. CDR1 and CDR2 (germline): SGHTA, FQGNSA. This CDR3 contains 15 residues. The CDR3 DNA reads as TGTGCCAGCAGCTTAGGTGGGAGGGGTAGGGAGACCCAGTACTTC. Its translation is CASSLGGRGRETQYF.

V usage is TRBV7-9 and J usage is TRBJ2-2, with 8 nucleotides matching TRBD2. Germline-derived CDR1 and CDR2 are SEHNR and FQNEAQ (reference sequence). This CDR3 spans 18 amino acids. V shed 0 bases, J shed 7 bases, and the junction held 13 bases outside the gene matches. The CDR3 loop is CASSLAGSISGRGGELFF. DNA of the CDR3: TGTGCCAGCAGCTTAGCGGGTTCGATCAGCGGGAGAGGCGGGGAGCTGTTTTTT.

V and J are TRBV18 and TRBJ1-2; D gene ambiguous. The length of the CDR3 is 13 residues. Trimming took off 3 bases at V and 8 bases at J, with 13 bases between the two ends. CDR1 and CDR2 from the germline V gene are KGHSH and LQKENI. This CDR3 reads CASSPQSREGYTF. The CDR3 bases are TGTGCCAGCTCACCCCAATCCCGGGAAGGCTACACCTTC.

J is TRBJ1-2 and V is TRBV7-2, with TRBD1 as a possible D gene (5 bases). Germline lookup yields CDR1 SGHTA and CDR2 FQGNSA. Trimming pared 1 base from V and 4 bases from J, leaving 10 bases between. CDR3 length equals 14 residues. The CDR3 reads CASSLVRGGYGYTF. CDR3 in DNA: TGTGCCAGCAGCTTAGTTAGGGGAGGCTATGGCTACACCTTC. Together with reference TRBV7-2 and TRBJ1-2, the CDR3 gives the full variable domain: GAGVSQSPSNKVTEKGKDVELRCDPISGHTALYWYRQSLGQGLEFLIYFQGNSAPDKSGLPSDRFSAERTGGSVSTLTIQRTQQEDSAVYLCASSLVRGGYGYTFGSGTRLTVV.

The rearrangement uses TRBV7-2 and TRBJ2-7; D might be TRBD2 (5 bases). Per germline, CDR1 SGHTA and CDR2 FQGNSA. With 5 bases removed from V and 6 bases from J, the gap between germline ends came to 32 bases. The CDR3 consists of 19 residues. CDR3 nucleotide sequence: TGTGCCAGCAGCCTCCTCCCGGGCTCGAGGAGGAGCAAGGCTCGCGAGCAGTACTTC. Translating gives CASSLLPGSRRSKAREQYF.

V usage is TRBV18 and J usage is TRBJ2-3; 11 nucleotides agree with TRBD2. Germline loops: CDR1 KGHSH, CDR2 LQKENI. The CDR3 has 15 amino acids. The V segment lost 2 bases and the J segment 6 bases; nucleotides outside the gene matches: 4. CDR3 region: CASSPKTSGIDTQYF. CDR3 nucleotide sequence: TGTGCCAGCTCACCAAAGACTAGCGGGATTGATACGCAGTATTTT. Supplemented by reference TRBV18 and TRBJ2-3, the full variable domain reads NAGVMQNPRHLVRRRGQEARLRCSPMKGHSHVYWYRQLPEEGLKFMVYLQKENIIDESGMPKERFSAEFPKEGPSILRIQQVVRGDSAAYFCASSPKTSGIDTQYFGPGTRLTVL.

The chain carries TRBV11-2 and TRBJ2-3, with 7 nucleotides matching TRBD2. The CDR3 has 16 residues. J was trimmed by 0 bases and V by 6 bases; bases with no gene match: 9. Germline CDR1 is SGHAT and CDR2 is FQNNGV. The CDR3 here is CASSLWGGVSTDTQYF. The CDR3, as DNA: TGTGCCAGCAGTCTTTGGGGGGGAGTTAGCACAGATACGCAGTATTTT.

The V call is TRBV6-6, the J call TRBJ2-1; TRBD2 matches 11 bases. The J segment lost 6 bases and the V segment lost 6 bases, leaving 10 bases of the junction unmatched. Germline CDR1 MNHNY, CDR2 SVGAGI (reference sequence). The CDR3 loop spans 16 amino acids. The CDR3 DNA sequence: TGTGCCAGCAGACTCTCAACTAGCGGGAGTCCCAATGAGCAGTTCTTC. It encodes CASRLSTSGSPNEQFF.

The chain employs TRBV7-8 and TRBJ2-7; 7 positions match TRBD1. CDR1 and CDR2 (germline): SGHVS, FQNEAQ. The CDR3 is 16 residues long. The ends lost 5 bases at V and 0 bases at J; junction bases unmatched: 10. DNA for the CDR3: TGTGCCAGCAGCACCTTATACAGGGGTACCTCCTACGAGCAGTACTTC. It specifies CASSTLYRGTSYEQYF.

This clone has just a few counts. The chain links TRBV18 to TRBJ2-7, with D maybe TRBD2 (5 bases). Trimming removed 0 bases from V and 6 bases from J, with 15 bases in between. Germline V lookup: CDR1 KGHSH, CDR2 LQKENI. This CDR3 region has 15 residues. CDR3 residues: CASSPPRARPGEQYF. The CDR3 nucleotides are TGTGCCAGCTCACCACCGAGGGCACGCCCTGGCGAGCAGTACTTC.